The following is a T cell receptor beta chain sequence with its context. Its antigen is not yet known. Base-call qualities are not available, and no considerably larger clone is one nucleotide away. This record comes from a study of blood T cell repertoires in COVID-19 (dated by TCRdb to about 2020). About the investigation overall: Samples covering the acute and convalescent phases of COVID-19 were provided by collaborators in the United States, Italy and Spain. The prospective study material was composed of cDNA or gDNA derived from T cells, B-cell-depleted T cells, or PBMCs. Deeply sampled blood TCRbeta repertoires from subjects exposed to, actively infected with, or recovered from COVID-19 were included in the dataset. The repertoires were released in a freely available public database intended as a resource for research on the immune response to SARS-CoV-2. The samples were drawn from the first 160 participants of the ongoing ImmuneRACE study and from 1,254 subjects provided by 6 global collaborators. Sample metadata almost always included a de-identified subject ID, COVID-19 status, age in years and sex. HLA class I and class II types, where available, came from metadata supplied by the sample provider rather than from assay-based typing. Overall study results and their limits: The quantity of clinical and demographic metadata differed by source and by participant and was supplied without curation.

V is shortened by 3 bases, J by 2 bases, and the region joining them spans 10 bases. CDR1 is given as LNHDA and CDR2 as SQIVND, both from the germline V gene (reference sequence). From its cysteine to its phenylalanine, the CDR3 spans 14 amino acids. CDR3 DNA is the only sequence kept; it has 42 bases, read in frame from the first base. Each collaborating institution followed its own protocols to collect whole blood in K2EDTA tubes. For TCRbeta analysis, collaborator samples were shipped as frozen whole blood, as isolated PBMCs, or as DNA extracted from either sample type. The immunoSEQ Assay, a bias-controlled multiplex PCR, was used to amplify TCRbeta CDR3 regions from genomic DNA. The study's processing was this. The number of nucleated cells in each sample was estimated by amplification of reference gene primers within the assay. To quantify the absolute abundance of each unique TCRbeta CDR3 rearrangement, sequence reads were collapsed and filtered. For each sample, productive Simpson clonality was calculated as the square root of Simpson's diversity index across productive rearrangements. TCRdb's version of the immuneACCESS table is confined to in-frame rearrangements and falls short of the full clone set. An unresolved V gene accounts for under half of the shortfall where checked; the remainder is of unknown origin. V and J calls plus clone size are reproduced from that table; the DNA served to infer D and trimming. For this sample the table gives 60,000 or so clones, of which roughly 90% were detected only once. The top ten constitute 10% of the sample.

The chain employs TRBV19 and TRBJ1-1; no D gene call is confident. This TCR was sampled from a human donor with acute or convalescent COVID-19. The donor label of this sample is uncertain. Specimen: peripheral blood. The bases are TGTGCCAGTAGTATCGAGGGTAGTAACACTGAAGCTTTCTTT. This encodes CASSIEGSNTEAFF.